Following are 26 T cell receptor beta chains from one sample sequenced in a study of T-cell reconstitution after alpha-beta-depleted transplantation in children. Using unique molecular identifiers, the investigators prepared the TCRbeta library. Using its own MiXCR run on the PCR reads, TCRdb lists one record per CDR3 protein. Of 400,000 to 500,000 distinct CDR3 sequences listed, under 13% are singletons. The material sequenced was PBMCs from the stem cell graft donor, taken from the stem cell graft. These TCRs come from a human donor who donated a stem cell graft to a child with acute myeloid leukemia.

There are many counts of this clonotype. The rearrangement joins TRBV7-6 to TRBJ2-3; 7 bases are shared with TRBD2. V lost 4 bases and J lost 2; bases outside the gene matches: 9. The length of the CDR3 is 16 residues. CDR1 and CDR2 from the germline V gene are SGHVS and FNYEAQ. The CDR3 loop is CASSSLGLGSTDTQYF. The CDR3 DNA reads as TGTGCCAGCAGCTCCCTTGGACTAGGATCCACAGATACGCAGTATTTT. The whole variable domain, remainder taken from reference TRBV7-6 and TRBJ2-3, is GAGVSQSPRYKVTKRGQDVALRCDPISGHVSLYWYRQALGQGPEFLTYFNYEAQQDKSGLPNDRFSAERPEGSISTLTIQRTEQRDSAMYRCASSSLGLGSTDTQYFGPGTRLTVL.

In its sample, this clonotype was seen a few times. The V call is TRBV10-3, the J call TRBJ2-3; D gene unclear. Germline V gives CDR1 ENHRY, CDR2 SYGVKD. This CDR3 has 12 amino acids. V was cut by 6 bases and J by 0 bases, with 4 bases left in between. The CDR3 spells CAISLSTDTQYF. Here the CDR3 DNA reads TGTGCCATCAGCCTGAGCACAGATACGCAGTATTTT.

This clonotype was picked up many times. The chain couples TRBV7-9 to TRBJ1-4; no definite D call. This CDR3 comprises 15 residues. Germline CDR1 is SEHNR and CDR2 is FQNEAQ (reference sequence). V lost 4 bases and J 8 bases, leaving 17 bases between the germline ends. The CDR3 reads CASSSPTEGREKLFF. The CDR3 DNA follows: TGTGCCAGCAGCTCCCCGACCGAGGGTCGCGAAAAACTGTTTTTT. The full variable domain, with the rest looked up from reference TRBV7-9 and TRBJ1-4, is DTGVSQNPRHKITKRGQNVTFRCDPISEHNRLYWYRQTLGQGPEFLTYFQNEAQLEKSRLLSDRFSAERPKGSFSTLEIQRTEQGDSAMYLCASSSPTEGREKLFFGSGTQLSVL.

In its sample, this clonotype was seen many times. The V and J genes are TRBV13 and TRBJ2-5; 8 bases are shared with TRBD1. The CDR3 has 13 residues. From germline, CDR1 is PRHDT and CDR2 FYEKMQ (reference sequence). Losses at the gene ends were 5 bases for V and 4 bases for J; bases not matched to a gene: 3. The CDR3 DNA reads TGTGCCAGCAGCCCAGGGGGCTCAGAGACCCAGTACTTC. Encoded protein: CASSPGGSETQYF.

The gene calls are TRBV5-1 and TRBJ2-7; tentatively, D is TRBD2 (6 bases). With 0 bases removed from V and 0 bases from J, the gap between germline ends came to 10 bases. This CDR3 contains 15 residues. The V gene's germline CDR1 is SGHRS and CDR2 YFSETQ. The CDR3 coding sequence is TGCGCCAGCAGCTTGGAGGGAGGTACCTCCTACGAGCAGTACTTC. This encodes CASSLEGGTSYEQYF.

V and J are TRBV20-1 and TRBJ2-7; D is ambiguous. Germline-derived CDR1 and CDR2 are DFQATT and SNEGSKA (reference sequence). V lost 3 bases and J 0 bases, leaving 12 bases between the germline ends. The CDR3 is made up of 14 amino acids. CDR3 DNA: TGCAGTGCTAGTCGTCAGGAGAGCTCCTACGAGCAGTACTTC. Its translation: CSASRQESSYEQYF.

This clonotype was counted ten times or more. The chain recombines TRBV5-6 with TRBJ1-1; 7 bases match TRBD1. Trimming took 1 base from V and 4 from J; bases not matched to a gene: 1. The CDR3 extends over 13 amino acids. Germline CDR1 and CDR2: SGHDT and YYEEEE. In DNA form, the CDR3 reads TGTGCCAGCAGCTTGAGGACAGGCACTGAAGCTTTCTTT. Amino acids: CASSLRTGTEAFF.

This clonotype has ten or more counts. The chain recombines TRBV29-1 with TRBJ2-3; D is perhaps TRBD1 (5 bases). The CDR3 totals 15 residues. Germline values: CDR1 SQVTM, CDR2 ANQGSEA. Trimming took off 7 bases at V and 3 bases at J, with 20 bases between the two ends. The CDR3 DNA is TGCAGCGCCGGAGACAGTCGCAGTATTACAGATACGCAGTATTTT. As protein: CSAGDSRSITDTQYF.

This clonotype was seen a few times. The chain links TRBV20-1 to TRBJ2-2, with D perhaps matching TRBD1 (6 bases). Trimming left V 3 bases short and J 2 bases short, with 16 bases between. CDR1 is DFQATT, CDR2 SNEGSKA, per germline (reference sequence). This CDR3 has 16 amino acids. The CDR3 coding sequence is TGCAGTGCTAGGGATGCCGCCAGGGGAAACACCGGGGAGCTGTTTTTT. It codes for CSARDAARGNTGELFF.

Ten or more counts support this clonotype. The rearrangement joins TRBV5-1 to TRBJ2-1; a weak D match, TRBD2 (5 bases). Germline values: CDR1 SGHRS, CDR2 YFSETQ. The CDR3 sequence is 15 residues long. The V end lost 0 bases, the J end lost 2 bases, and 9 bases lay between the germline ends. CDR3 nucleotides: TGCGCCAGCAGCTTGGGCCTAGCTCCCTACAATGAGCAGTTCTTC. It encodes CASSLGLAPYNEQFF. The full variable domain, with the rest looked up from reference TRBV5-1 and TRBJ2-1, is KAGVTQTPRYLIKTRGQQVTLSCSPISGHRSVSWYQQTPGQGLQFLFEYFSETQRNKGNFPGRFSGRQFSNSRSEMNVSTLELGDSALYLCASSLGLAPYNEQFFGPGTRLTVL.

The chain recombines TRBV27 with TRBJ2-4; a possible D gene is TRBD1 (7 bases). Per the germline V gene, CDR1 is MNHEY and CDR2 is SMNVEV (reference sequence). V was shortened by 6 bases and J by 0 bases, with 15 bases between the two germline ends. This CDR3 is built from 16 residues. The CDR3 DNA reads TGTGCCAGCAGCTACCACAGGGGACTAGCCAAAAACATTCAGTACTTC. It is translated as CASSYHRGLAKNIQYF.

This rearrangement joins TRBV25-1 to TRBJ2-1, with 8 bases that match TRBD2. The CDR3 has 14 amino acids. Germline V gene lookup returns CDR1 MGHDK and CDR2 SYGVNS. CDR3 DNA sequence: TGTGCGCTCCCGGGGGGGCGGTCCTACAATGAGCAGTTCTTC. Its protein is CALPGGRSYNEQFF.

The chain couples TRBV11-2 to TRBJ1-1; maybe TRBD1 (6 bases). This CDR3 spans 15 amino acids. Between the trimmed V and J ends, which lost 5 bases and 1 base, there was a span of 14 bases. Germline V gene lookup returns CDR1 SGHAT and CDR2 FQNNGV. The chain's CDR3 is CASSPWTVTNTEAFF. The CDR3 nucleotides are TGTGCCAGCAGCCCCTGGACAGTTACGAACACTGAAGCTTTCTTT.

This clonotype was counted many times. The rearrangement uses TRBV6-2 or TRBV6-3 and TRBJ2-1; D remains unclear. The CDR3 loop spans 12 amino acids. The germline CDR1 and CDR2 sequences are MNHEY and SVGEGT. With 5 bases removed from V and 10 bases from J, the gap between germline ends came to 12 bases. The CDR3 region is CASSQYAGEQFF. The CDR3 bases are TGTGCCAGCAGTCAATATGCTGGAGAGCAGTTCTTC.

This clonotype occurred a few times. The rearrangement links TRBV7-9 to TRBJ1-2, with D unclear. The CDR3 has 14 amino acids. Germline V lookup: CDR1 SEHNR, CDR2 FQNEAQ (reference sequence). V gave up 1 base and J gave up 4 bases, with 10 bases separating them. The CDR3 nucleotides read TGTGCCAGCAGCTTAGGAAAAACGGGCTATGGCTACACCTTC. This sequence encodes CASSLGKTGYGYTF.

The CDR3 is CASSLFEGHQETQYF. DNA of the CDR3: TGTGCCAGCAGCTTATTTGAGGGGCACCAAGAGACCCAGTACTTC. The chain recombines TRBV7-9 with TRBJ2-5, with D perhaps TRBD1 or TRBD2 (5 bases each). The CDR3 runs 15 residues. Deletions cut 2 bases from V and 0 bases from J, with 10 bases between. Looked up from germline, CDR1 is SEHNR and CDR2 is FQNEAQ (reference sequence).

The gene calls are TRBV6-1 and TRBJ2-3; 11 bases agree with TRBD2. In germline, CDR1 is MNHNS, CDR2 SASEGT. Trimming cost V 8 bases and J 0 bases; bases outside gene matches: 10. The length of the CDR3 is 17 residues. CDR3 nucleotide sequence: TGTGCCAGCTCTGGGCTAGCGGGAGGAGGGAGCACAGATACGCAGTATTTT. Translation gives CASSGLAGGGSTDTQYF.

This clonotype has only a few counts. The chain employs TRBV29-1 and TRBJ2-1; the match to TRBD2 covers 8 bases. In germline, CDR1 is SQVTM, CDR2 ANQGSEA. The J segment lost 15 bases and the V segment lost 3 bases, leaving 10 bases of the junction unmatched. The CDR3 contains 12 residues. CDR3 protein: CSVDSGGGSPFF. DNA for the CDR3: TGCAGCGTTGATTCGGGGGGGGGTAGTCCGTTCTTC.

This clonotype was counted only a few times. The rearrangement links TRBV3-1 to TRBJ2-1, with D unresolved. In germline, CDR1 is LGHDT, CDR2 YNNKEL (reference sequence). V lost 3 bases, J lost 7 bases, and 10 bases lay in between. CDR3 length equals 13 residues. The CDR3: CASSQETWNEQFF. Here the CDR3 DNA reads TGTGCCAGCAGCCAGGAGACATGGAATGAGCAGTTCTTC.

The gene calls are TRBV20-1 and TRBJ2-1, with D unresolved. The CDR3 covers 14 residues. Trimming shortened V by 4 bases and J by 0 bases, and 10 bases separated the two germline ends. Germline loops: CDR1 DFQATT, CDR2 SNEGSKA (reference sequence). CDR3 sequence (DNA): TGCAGTGCTAAACGGGCTAGCTCCTACAATGAGCAGTTCTTC. Its translation: CSAKRASSYNEQFF.

The rearrangement joins TRBV29-1 to TRBJ2-1, with 7 bases matching TRBD2. From germline, CDR1 is SQVTM and CDR2 ANQGSEA. This CDR3 has 16 amino acids. Trimming at V came to 4 bases and at J to 4 bases, leaving 13 bases not matched to a gene. The CDR3 reads CSVAVDGSGIYNEQFF. The CDR3 nucleotides are TGCAGCGTTGCGGTAGACGGGAGCGGGATATACAATGAGCAGTTCTTC.

This clonotype was counted ten times or more. The V call is TRBV20-1, the J call TRBJ1-1; 8 bases fit TRBD1. The V gene end was trimmed by 6 bases and the J gene end by 3 bases; junction bases not matched to a gene: 9. This CDR3 has 14 residues. Germline lookup yields CDR1 DFQATT and CDR2 SNEGSKA (reference sequence). The DNA for the CDR3 is TGCAGTGCCAAATCCGGGACAGGACACACTGAAGCTTTCTTT. Protein: CSAKSGTGHTEAFF.

This clonotype occurred many times. The V call is TRBV12-3 or TRBV12-4, the J call TRBJ2-7; D remains unclear. The CDR3 totals 12 residues. With 1 base removed from V and 2 bases from J, the gap between germline ends came to 3 bases. Here the CDR3 DNA reads TGTGCCAGCAGTTTAGTCGCCTACGAGCAGTACTTC. Translating it yields CASSLVAYEQYF.

This clonotype appeared many times. V gene TRBV6-5 combines with J gene TRBJ2-2, with D uncertain. The germline gives CDR1 MNHEY, CDR2 SVGAGI. The V gene lost 0 bases and the J gene lost 3 bases, with 8 bases spanning the gap. CDR3 size: 15 residues. The CDR3 region has the DNA TGTGCCAGCAGTTACTCTCGTTCAGACACCGGGGAGCTGTTTTTT. This gives the protein CASSYSRSDTGELFF.

This clonotype was picked up many times. This chain uses TRBV5-1 with TRBJ2-1; 9 bases match TRBD2. The CDR3 has 16 residues. Unmatched junction bases numbered 5, after V lost 4 bases and J lost 0 bases. In germline, CDR1 is SGHRS, CDR2 YFSETQ. The CDR3 sequence is CASSLTSGDSYNEQFF. The CDR3 DNA reads as TGCGCCAGCAGCCTGACTAGCGGAGACTCCTACAATGAGCAGTTCTTC.

This clonotype was counted many times. J is TRBJ2-6 and V is TRBV29-1; D is perhaps TRBD1 or TRBD2 (6 bases each). The CDR3 sequence is 15 residues long. Germline V CDR1 and CDR2: SQVTM, ANQGSEA. V lost 6 bases, J lost 4 bases, and 16 bases lay in between. The CDR3 DNA reads as TGCAGCGTGGGACTGACAGGATCCGGGGCCAACGTCCTGACTTTC. Amino acid sequence: CSVGLTGSGANVLTF.